Listed below are T cell receptor beta chains from one sample, sequenced in a study of blood T cells in healthy people across ages. TCRdb re-analysed the 5' RACE reads in MiXCR, keeping a single row per CDR3 protein. The sample contains 1.8 million or so distinct CDR3 sequences, 30% to 40% of which appear only once. The sample was blood. These receptors originate from a human donor in good health. Each CDR3 is given with its conserved first and last residue. D genes are given only for firm matches.

- | TRBJ1-4 | TRBV20-1 | CSAYLQGRREKLFF
- | TRBJ1-4 | TRBV5-1 | CASSLDPFGEKLFF
- | TRBJ1-6 | TRBV20-1 | CSARQGHNSPLHF
- | TRBJ2-1 | TRBV7-2 | CASSFRRGTRSNEQFF
TRBD2 | TRBJ2-1 | TRBV7-8 | CASSLHHPSVSGAQWDNEQFF
- | TRBJ1-1 | TRBV7-9 | CASSRQLHEAFF
- | TRBJ2-3 | TRBV5-1 | CASSLGVTEDTQYF
- | TRBJ2-5 | TRBV10-3 | CAISKGEATQYF
- | TRBJ2-1 | TRBV5-1 | CASSLVRTYNEQFF
TRBD1 | TRBJ2-1 | TRBV4-1 | CASSQDQGANNEQFF
- | TRBJ1-1 | TRBV7-2 | CASSPEARGEAFF
TRBD1 | TRBJ1-1 | TRBV6-6 | CASRTRQGGTEAFF
- | TRBJ1-4 | TRBV21-1 | CASSSSPGQGFNEKLFF
- | TRBJ2-5 | TRBV28 | CASPGPGVKETQYF
- | TRBJ1-2 | TRBV28 | CASNPGVRELVGYGYTF
TRBD1 | TRBJ2-3 | TRBV20-1 | CSARDTGGYTDTQYF
- | TRBJ1-2 | TRBV29-1 | CSVGTIYGYTF
TRBD1 | TRBJ1-6 | TRBV20-1 | CSAAGTGESPLHF
- | TRBJ2-3 | TRBV7-9 | CASSSPKAPDTQYF
- | TRBJ1-5 | TRBV7-2 | CASSLQGIQPQHF
- | TRBJ2-2 | TRBV4-3 | CASSQGALGFAETGELFF
- | TRBJ1-4 | TRBV4-2 | CASSQAQAPSSEKLFF
TRBD2 | TRBJ2-7 | TRBV4-1 | CASSRTSEGNGEQYF
- | TRBJ1-2 | TRBV5-1 | CASSPDRWYGCTF
- | TRBJ1-5 | TRBV4-3 | CASSHRKAGDQPQHF
- | TRBJ2-7 | TRBV6-2/TRBV6-3 | CASTNGWEQYF
- | TRBJ1-2 | TRBV30 | CAWSVHVYGYTF
- | TRBJ1-1 | TRBV9 | CASSSRAMNTEAFF
- | TRBJ1-5 | TRBV29-1 | CSVGLNSNQPQHF
- | TRBJ2-1 | TRBV4-2 | CASSQVSGGVKFF
TRBD2 | TRBJ2-3 | TRBV10-3 | CATPPGLAANTDTQYF
TRBD1 | - | TRBV7-2 | CASSCGQGAYEQYF
- | TRBJ2-5 | TRBV5-5 | CASSLGAQDEETQYF
TRBD2 | TRBJ2-3 | TRBV20-1 | CSANVRGGSTDTQYF
- | TRBJ2-1 | TRBV21-1 | CASSKPGTRASYNEQFF
- | TRBJ2-1 | TRBV29-1 | CSALTGVGEQFF
TRBD2 | - | TRBV24-1 | CATGIAGGSFPETQYF
- | TRBJ2-7 | TRBV19 | CAGSITGTSYEQYF